This record concerns one T cell receptor (beta chain) sequence. Its antigen is undetermined. This CDR3 contains 16 residues. In germline, CDR1 is SEHNR, CDR2 FQNEAQ (reference sequence). Unmatched junction bases numbered 7, after V lost 2 bases and J lost 10 bases. These data belong to a study of cytomegalovirus exposure and HLA in healthy donors. The study, taken as a whole, reports: It was only CMV serostatus that was available as immune exposure information.

Researchers ran the PCR with 60 Vbeta and 13 Jbeta primers. Some clones are missing from TCRdb's copy, which holds only in-frame ones; the method was immunoSEQ multiplex PCR. The sample has around 140,000 clones, over 80% seen once. This receptor was obtained from a woman aged 25-40 years in good health and CMV-seronegative. The chain is built from TRBV7-9 and TRBJ2-1; 14 bases map to TRBD2. The specimen sequenced was PBMCs. The CDR3 sequence: CASSLLPGLAGAEQFF. In DNA form, the CDR3 reads TGTGCCAGCAGCTTACTGCCGGGACTAGCGGGAGCCGAGCAGTTCTTC.